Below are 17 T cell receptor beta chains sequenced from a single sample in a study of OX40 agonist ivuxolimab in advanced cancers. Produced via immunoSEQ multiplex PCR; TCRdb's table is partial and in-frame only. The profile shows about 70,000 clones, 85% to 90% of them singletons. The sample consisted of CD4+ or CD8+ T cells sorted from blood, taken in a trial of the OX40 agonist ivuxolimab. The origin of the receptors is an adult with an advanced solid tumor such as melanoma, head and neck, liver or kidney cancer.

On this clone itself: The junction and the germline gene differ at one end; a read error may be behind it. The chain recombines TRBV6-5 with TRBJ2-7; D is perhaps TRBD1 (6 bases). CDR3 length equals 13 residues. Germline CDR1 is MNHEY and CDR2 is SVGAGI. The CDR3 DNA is TGTGCCAGCAGCACTGGGGGCTCCTCCGAGCAGTACTTC. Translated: CASSTGGSSEQYF.

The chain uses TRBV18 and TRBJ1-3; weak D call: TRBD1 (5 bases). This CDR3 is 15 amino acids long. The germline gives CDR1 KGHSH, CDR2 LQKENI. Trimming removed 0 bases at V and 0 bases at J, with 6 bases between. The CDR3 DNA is TGTGCCAGCTCACCACCAGGGGACTCTGGAAACACCATATATTTT. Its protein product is CASSPPGDSGNTIYF.

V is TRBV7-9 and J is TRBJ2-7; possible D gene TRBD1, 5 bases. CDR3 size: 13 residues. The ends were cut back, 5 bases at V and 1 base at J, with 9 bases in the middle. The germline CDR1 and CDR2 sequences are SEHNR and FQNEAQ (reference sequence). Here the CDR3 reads CASSQTASYEQYF. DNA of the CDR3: TGTGCCAGCAGCCAGACAGCTTCCTACGAGCAGTACTTC.

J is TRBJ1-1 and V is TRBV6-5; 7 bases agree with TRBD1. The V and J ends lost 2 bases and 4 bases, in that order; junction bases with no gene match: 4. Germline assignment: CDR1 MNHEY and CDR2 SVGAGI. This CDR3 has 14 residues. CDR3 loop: CASSYRQGVTEAFF. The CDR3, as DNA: TGTGCCAGCAGTTACAGGCAGGGGGTCACTGAAGCTTTCTTT.

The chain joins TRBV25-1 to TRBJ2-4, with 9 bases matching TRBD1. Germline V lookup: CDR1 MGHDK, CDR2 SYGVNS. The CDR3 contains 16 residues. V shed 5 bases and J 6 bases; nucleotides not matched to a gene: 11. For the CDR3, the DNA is TGTGCCAGCAGTCCTCCGGACAGGGGAGATGGAAACATTCAGTACTTC. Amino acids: CASSPPDRGDGNIQYF.

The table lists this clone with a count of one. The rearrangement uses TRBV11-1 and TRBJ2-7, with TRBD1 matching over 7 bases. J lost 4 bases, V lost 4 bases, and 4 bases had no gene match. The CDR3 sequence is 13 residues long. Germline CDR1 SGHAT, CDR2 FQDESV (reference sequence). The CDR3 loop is CASSSDRRYEQYF. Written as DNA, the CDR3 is TGTGCCAGCAGCTCGGACAGGAGATACGAGCAGTACTTC.

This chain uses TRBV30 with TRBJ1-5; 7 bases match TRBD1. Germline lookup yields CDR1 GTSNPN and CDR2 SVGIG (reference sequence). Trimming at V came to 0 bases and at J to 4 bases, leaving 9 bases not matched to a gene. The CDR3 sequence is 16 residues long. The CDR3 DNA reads TGTGCCTGGAGTGTTTTGGATACAGGGGAAAATCAGCCCCAGCATTTT. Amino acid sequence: CAWSVLDTGENQPQHF.

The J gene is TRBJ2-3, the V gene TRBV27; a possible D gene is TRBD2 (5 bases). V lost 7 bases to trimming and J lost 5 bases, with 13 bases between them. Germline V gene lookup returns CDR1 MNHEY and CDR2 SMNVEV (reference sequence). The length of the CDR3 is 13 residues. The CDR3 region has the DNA TGTGCCAGCACGGGGTTTGCGGGAGATACGCAGTATTTT. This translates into CASTGFAGDTQYF.

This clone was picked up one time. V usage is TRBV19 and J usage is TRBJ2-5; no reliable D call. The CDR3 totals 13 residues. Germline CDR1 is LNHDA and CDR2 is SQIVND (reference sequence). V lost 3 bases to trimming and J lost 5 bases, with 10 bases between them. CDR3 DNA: TGTGCCAGTAGTATCGTTATGGGGGAGACCCAGTACTTC. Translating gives CASSIVMGETQYF.

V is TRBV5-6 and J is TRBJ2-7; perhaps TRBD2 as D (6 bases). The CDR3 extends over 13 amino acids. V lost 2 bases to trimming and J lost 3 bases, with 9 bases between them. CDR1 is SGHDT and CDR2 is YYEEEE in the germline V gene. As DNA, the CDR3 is TGTGCCAGCAGCTTTCGGGGGAACTACGAGCAGTACTTC. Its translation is CASSFRGNYEQYF.

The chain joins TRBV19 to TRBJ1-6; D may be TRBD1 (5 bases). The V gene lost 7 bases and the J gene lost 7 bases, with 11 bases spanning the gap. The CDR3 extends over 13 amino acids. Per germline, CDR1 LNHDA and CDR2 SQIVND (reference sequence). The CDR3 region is CASKAGWNSPLHF. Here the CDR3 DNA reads TGTGCCAGTAAAGCAGGGTGGAATTCACCCCTCCACTTT.

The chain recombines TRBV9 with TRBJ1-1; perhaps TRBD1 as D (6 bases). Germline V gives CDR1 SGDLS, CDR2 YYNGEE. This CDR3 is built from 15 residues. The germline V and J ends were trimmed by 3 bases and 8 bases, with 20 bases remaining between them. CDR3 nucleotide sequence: TGTGCCAGCAGCGCCACGTTGGGGGCGCTATCCGAAGCTTTCTTT. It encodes CASSATLGALSEAFF.

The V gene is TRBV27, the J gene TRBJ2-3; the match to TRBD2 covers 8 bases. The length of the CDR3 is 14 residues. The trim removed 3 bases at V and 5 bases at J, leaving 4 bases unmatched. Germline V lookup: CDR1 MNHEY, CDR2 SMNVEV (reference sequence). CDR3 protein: CASSFGLAGDTQYF. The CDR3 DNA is TGTGCCAGCAGTTTCGGGCTAGCGGGAGATACGCAGTATTTT.

DNA of the CDR3: TGTGCCAGCAGCAAAGGGGTAGCGGGATGGTACCAAGAGACCCAGTACTTC. It codes for CASSKGVAGWYQETQYF. This chain connects TRBV21-1 to TRBJ2-5; TRBD2 reflects the table's D call only, with no check against the DNA. TRBV21-1 is described as a pseudogene. There are 17 residues in the CDR3.

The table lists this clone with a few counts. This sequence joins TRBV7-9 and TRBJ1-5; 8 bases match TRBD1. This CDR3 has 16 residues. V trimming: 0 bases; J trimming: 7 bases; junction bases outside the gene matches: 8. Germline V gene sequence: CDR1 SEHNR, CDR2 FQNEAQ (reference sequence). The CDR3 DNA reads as TGTGCCAGCAGCTTAGCGGGACAGGCGGAGAACCAGCCCCAGCATTTT. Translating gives CASSLAGQAENQPQHF.

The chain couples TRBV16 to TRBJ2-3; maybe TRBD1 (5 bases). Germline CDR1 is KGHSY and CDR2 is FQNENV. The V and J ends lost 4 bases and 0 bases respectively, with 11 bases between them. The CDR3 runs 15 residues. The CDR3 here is CASSRTSSSTDTQYF. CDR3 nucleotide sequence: TGTGCCAGCAGCCGGACAAGCTCAAGCACAGATACGCAGTATTTT.

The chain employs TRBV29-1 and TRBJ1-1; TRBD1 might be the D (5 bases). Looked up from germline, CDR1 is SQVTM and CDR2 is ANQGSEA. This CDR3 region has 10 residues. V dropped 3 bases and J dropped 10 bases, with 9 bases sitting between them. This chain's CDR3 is CSVEGVGAFF. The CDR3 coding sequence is TGCAGCGTTGAGGGGGTAGGAGCTTTCTTT.